This T cell receptor (beta chain) emerged from a study of T-cell memory formation after mild COVID-19. Study-wide findings and caveats: Contracting CD8+ clones were enriched in EMRA, CD4+ mainly in CM and EM.

Concerning this clonotype itself: Its target is unknown.

V lost 5 bases, J lost 6 bases, and 22 bases lay in between. This CDR3 is built from 16 residues. Each CDR3 protein is one row after TCRdb ran MiXCR on the 5' RACE reads. The sample contains approximately 180,000 distinct CDR3 sequences, around 16% of which appear only once. This chain joins TRBV12-3 or TRBV12-4 and TRBJ1-1; D is possibly TRBD1 (5 bases). The specimen sequenced was PBMCs or a T cell subset sorted from them (not recorded which). The receptor comes from an adult woman who had mild COVID-19 (a few samples of this study predate the infection). Cell type and time point are not known. The CDR3 sequence is CASSPPGAGSRAEAFF. CDR3 DNA sequence: TGTGCCAGCAGTCCACCCGGCGCAGGGAGTAGGGCTGAAGCTTTCTTT.